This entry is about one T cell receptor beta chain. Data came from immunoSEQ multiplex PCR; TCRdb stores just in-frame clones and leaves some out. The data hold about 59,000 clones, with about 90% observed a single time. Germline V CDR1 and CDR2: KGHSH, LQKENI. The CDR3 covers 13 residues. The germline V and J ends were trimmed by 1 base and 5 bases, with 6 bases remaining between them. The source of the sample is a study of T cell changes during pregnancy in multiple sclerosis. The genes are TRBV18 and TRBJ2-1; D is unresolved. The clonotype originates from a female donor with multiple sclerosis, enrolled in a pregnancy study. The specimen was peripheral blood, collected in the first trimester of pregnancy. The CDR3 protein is CASSPLSDNEQFF. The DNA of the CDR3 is TGTGCCAGCTCACCACTTTCCGACAATGAGCAGTTCTTC.